The 14 T cell receptor beta chains in this list originate from one sample, sequenced in a study of shared clonotypes between healthy human individuals. Profiling relied on immunoSEQ multiplex PCR, and the TCRdb table lists in-frame clones only, not all of them. The sample holds 2 million to 3 million clones, about 92% seen once. Sequences were obtained from naive CD4+ T cells sorted from blood. Noted subset: CD45RA+ positively selected. The source of these receptors is a man aged 18 to 30 in good health.

V usage is TRBV10-3 and J usage is TRBJ2-7; 14 bases are a match to TRBD2. CDR1 ENHRY and CDR2 SYGVKD come from the germline V gene. The V and J ends lost 0 bases and 3 bases, in that order; junction bases with no gene match: 7. The CDR3 runs to 18 residues. CDR3 sequence: CAISESLGTSGSFYEQYF. In DNA form, the CDR3 reads TGTGCCATCAGTGAGTCACTTGGGACTAGCGGGAGCTTCTACGAGCAGTACTTC.

The CDR3 coding sequence is TGTGCCAGCAATCCACACGCCCGGGACAACCTGACTTTC. This encodes CASNPHARDNLTF. The chain combines TRBV28 with TRBJ2-6, with D perhaps matching TRBD1 (6 bases). The germline V gene encodes CDR1 MDHEN and CDR2 SYDVKM. This CDR3 is 13 amino acids long. V shed 7 bases and J shed 15 bases, with 19 bases lying between them.

The V and J genes are TRBV10-2 and TRBJ1-5; no reliable D call. The CDR3 has 12 residues. Germline CDR1 WSHSY, CDR2 SAAADI. The V gene lost 2 bases and the J gene lost 5 bases, with 4 bases spanning the gap. The CDR3 protein is CASSEPDQPQHF. CDR3 DNA sequence: TGCGCCAGCAGTGAGCCGGATCAGCCCCAGCATTTT.

The rearrangement uses TRBV5-1 and TRBJ2-6; D is perhaps TRBD2 (5 bases). CDR3 length: 15 amino acids. CDR1 and CDR2 from the germline V gene are SGHRS and YFSETQ. V was shortened by 5 bases and J by 4 bases, with 13 bases between the two germline ends. This chain's CDR3 is CASRTAGSGANVLTF. Written as DNA, the CDR3 is TGCGCCAGCAGAACTGCGGGTAGCGGGGCCAACGTCCTGACTTTC.

This clone was seen just once. The chain uses TRBV4-1 and TRBJ2-5; D may be TRBD2 (6 bases). Germline values: CDR1 MGHRA, CDR2 YSYEKL. This CDR3 spans 13 amino acids. With 4 bases removed from V and 8 bases from J, the gap between germline ends came to 14 bases. The CDR3 is CASSRTEGLTQYF. The CDR3, as DNA: TGCGCCAGCAGCCGGACGGAGGGGCTAACCCAGTACTTC.

The chain has TRBV28 and TRBJ1-2; 10 bases agree with TRBD1. Germline lookup yields CDR1 MDHEN and CDR2 SYDVKM. CDR3 length: 15 amino acids. V shed 5 bases and J 8 bases; nucleotides not matched to a gene: 11. For the CDR3, the DNA is TGTGCCAGCAGTCTCCTTTCCGGGACAGGGGTAGGCTACACCTTC. Its translation: CASSLLSGTGVGYTF.

As regards this clone: One end of the junction does not line up with germline, which may come from a read error. This rearrangement joins TRBV9 to TRBJ2-4; TRBD1 or TRBD2 may be the D gene (6 bases each). This CDR3 comprises 15 residues. Germline CDR1 and CDR2: SGDLS and YYNGEE. CDR3: CASSDPIRGTNVQYF. The CDR3 DNA reads as TGTGCCAGCAGCGACCCCATCCGCGGGACAAACGTTCAGTACTTC.

This CDR3 is CASSDPADSEETQYF. In DNA, the CDR3 is TGCGCCAGCAGTGATCCGGCGGACAGTGAAGAGACCCAGTACTTC. This chain joins TRBV10-2 and TRBJ2-5; a possible D gene is TRBD1 (6 bases). This CDR3 spans 15 amino acids. The germline V gene encodes CDR1 WSHSY and CDR2 SAAADI. V was clipped by 3 bases and J by 3 bases, with 14 bases between them.

The chain combines TRBV6-6 with TRBJ1-4, with unresolved D. Germline-derived CDR1 and CDR2 are MNHNY and SVGAGI (reference sequence). The CDR3 is made up of 14 amino acids. The V gene lost 6 bases and the J gene lost 0 bases, with 8 bases spanning the gap. CDR3 loop: CASRERTTNEKLFF. The CDR3 DNA reads as TGTGCCAGCAGAGAAAGGACAACTAATGAAAAACTGTTTTTT.

The V call is TRBV7-2, the J call TRBJ2-7; D is unresolved. Trimming stripped 4 bases from V and 2 bases from J, with 12 bases between. Germline V CDR1 and CDR2: SGHTA, FQGNSA. The CDR3 length is 14 residues. The DNA for the CDR3 is TGTGCCAGCAGCTCCCAGAGCGCAACCTACGAGCAGTACTTC. It specifies CASSSQSATYEQYF.

The chain links TRBV28 to TRBJ2-7, with 7 bases lining up with TRBD1. CDR3 size: 15 residues. The trim removed 5 bases at V and 5 bases at J, leaving 12 bases unmatched. CDR1 MDHEN and CDR2 SYDVKM come from the germline V gene. CDR3 DNA sequence: TGTGCCAGCAGTCCCCGACAGGGTACAGTCCACGAGCAGTACTTC. Its protein product is CASSPRQGTVHEQYF. Looking up the rest from reference TRBV28 and TRBJ2-7 gives the full variable domain: DVKVTQSSRYLVKRTGEKVFLECVQDMDHENMFWYRQDPGLGLRLIYFSYDVKMKEKGDIPEGYSVSREKKERFSLILESASTNQTSMYLCASSPRQGTVHEQYFGPGTRLTVT.

This clone came up once. The J gene is TRBJ2-6, the V gene TRBV27, with D perhaps TRBD2 (5 bases). Trimming stripped 4 bases from V and 2 bases from J, with 12 bases between. This CDR3 has 16 residues. Germline CDR1 and CDR2: MNHEY and SMNVEV (reference sequence). CDR3 DNA: TGTGCCAGCAGTTGGACTGCTCCAACTGGGGCCAACGTCCTGACTTTC. Translating it yields CASSWTAPTGANVLTF. The complete variable domain, with remaining parts taken from reference TRBV27 and TRBJ2-6, reads EAQVTQNPRYLITVTGKKLTVTCSQNMNHEYMSWYRQDPGLGLRQIYYSMNVEVTDKGDVPEGYKVSRKEKRNFPLILESPSPNQTSLYFCASSWTAPTGANVLTFGAGSRLTVL.

The chain is built from TRBV2 and TRBJ1-6, with 10 bases that match TRBD1. The CDR3 has 15 residues. Germline V gene lookup returns CDR1 SNHLY and CDR2 FYNNEI. V was pared by 5 bases and J by 10 bases, with 8 bases of the junction left unmatched. CDR3 loop: CASSFDRGQGSPLHF. CDR3 DNA: TGTGCCAGCAGTTTCGACAGGGGGCAAGGCTCACCCCTCCACTTT.

This chain links TRBV5-1 with TRBJ2-1; 15 positions agree with TRBD2. Germline V gene lookup returns CDR1 SGHRS and CDR2 YFSETQ. V was pared by 3 bases and J by 4 bases, with 5 bases of the junction left unmatched. The CDR3 consists of 17 residues. DNA of the CDR3: TGCGCCAGCAGCTGGACTAGCGGGAGGGAGGGGTACAATGAGCAGTTCTTC. Its translation: CASSWTSGREGYNEQFF.